A single T cell receptor beta chain is shown here with its context. What it binds is not known. V lost 6 bases and J lost 2, with 14 bases in between. CDR1 and CDR2 from the germline V gene are MDHEN and SYDVKM. The CDR3 is 14 residues long. The data are from a study of shared clonotypes between healthy human individuals. Whole-study context: Donor composition was a couple of women and three men, aged 18 to 49. There were three CD4 naive, three CD4 memory, two CD8 naive and one CD8 memory plates per donor.

The table came from immunoSEQ multiplex PCR; TCRdb's copy has only in-frame clones and leaves some out. The table has 2 million to 2.5 million clones, 85% to 95% seen once. General observations from the study: Sharing of clonotypes among donors was expected to vary with sequencing depth. Across subsets, estimated richness was generally greater for naive than for memory populations.

The gene calls are TRBV28 and TRBJ2-7; D gene unclear. This clonotype was obtained from a man aged 18-30 years in good health. Some clones in this sample may be carry-over from other donors' samples. Sequenced material: naive CD4+ T cells from PBMCs. Subset reported: CD45RA+ positively selected. The CDR3 DNA follows: TGTGCCAGCAGGCCAGCCCAGGAAGCCTACGAGCAGTACTTC. This encodes CASRPAQEAYEQYF.